The T cell receptor (beta chain) described here comes from a study of blood T cell repertoires in COVID-19. Across the study: The United States, Italy and Spain supplied acute and convalescent COVID-19 samples. The analysed material was cDNA or gDNA that came from T cells, B-cell-depleted T cells, or PBMCs.

Study processing details: Reference gene primer amplification in the assay estimated nucleated cell counts. Generated by immunoSEQ multiplex PCR, the TCRdb table keeps only in-frame clones and is missing some. V, J and clone size were drawn from that table, and D and trimming were deduced from the DNA. The sample carries 90,000 or so clones, 65% to 90% recorded once. The CDR3 is 14 amino acids. The germline V and J ends were trimmed by 5 bases and 9 bases, with 17 bases remaining between them. Looked up from germline, CDR1 is LGHDT and CDR2 is YNNKEL (reference sequence). Sequenced sample: peripheral blood. This rearrangement joins TRBV3-1 (or the pseudogene TRBV3-2) to TRBJ2-1; D unresolved. This TCR was sampled from a man in his fifties or sixties with acute or convalescent COVID-19. CDR3 region: CASSSTGSVVEQFF. CDR3 in DNA: TGTGCCAGCAGCTCCACGGGTTCAGTGGTTGAGCAGTTCTTC.